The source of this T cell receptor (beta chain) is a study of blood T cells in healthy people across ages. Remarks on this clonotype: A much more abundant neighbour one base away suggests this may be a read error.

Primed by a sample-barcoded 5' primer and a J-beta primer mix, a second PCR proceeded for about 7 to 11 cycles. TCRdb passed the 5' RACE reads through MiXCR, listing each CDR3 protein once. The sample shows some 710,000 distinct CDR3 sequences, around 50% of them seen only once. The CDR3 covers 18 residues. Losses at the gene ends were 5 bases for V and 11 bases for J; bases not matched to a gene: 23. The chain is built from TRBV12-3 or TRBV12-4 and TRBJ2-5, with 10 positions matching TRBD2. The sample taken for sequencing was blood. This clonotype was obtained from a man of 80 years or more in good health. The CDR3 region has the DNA TGTGCCAGCAGTCCTCACCTTACCGGGACTAGCGTACACAATGAGCAGTACTTC. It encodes CASSPHLTGTSVHNEQYF.